This note documents a single T cell receptor beta chain sequence. This entry comes from a study of blood T cell repertoires in COVID-19. The CDR3 is made up of 17 amino acids. V trimming: 2 bases; J trimming: 5 bases; junction bases outside the gene matches: 5. Germline assignment: CDR1 ENHRY and CDR2 SYGVKD. Generated by immunoSEQ multiplex PCR, the TCRdb table keeps only in-frame clones and is missing some. The data contain roughly 190,000 clones, about 89% of them singletons. The material sequenced was PBMCs or T cells enriched from blood (not recorded which). The clonotype originates from a woman aged 18-29 years who had recovered from COVID-19. The gene calls are TRBV10-3 and TRBJ2-1; 14 bases are shared with TRBD2. The CDR3 here is CAISERLAGGINNEQFF. The CDR3 DNA reads TGTGCCATCAGTGAGCGACTAGCGGGAGGGATTAACAATGAGCAGTTCTTC.